The clone carrying this T cell receptor beta chain occurred a few times. The data derive from a study of early T cells in non-severe SARS-CoV-2 infection. About the study: RNA in bulk from unsorted whole blood was sequenced, and chains were unpaired.

Individual cDNA molecules carried attached unique molecular identifiers. TCRdb re-derived calls from the 5' RACE reads in MiXCR, one entry per CDR3 protein. Counted here are under 60,000 distinct CDR3 sequences, approximately 13% occurring once; the ten biggest clones make up about 9.4%. With 6 bases removed from V and 0 bases from J, the gap between germline ends came to 13 bases. CDR1 and CDR2 (germline): DFQATT, SNEGSKA (reference sequence). CDR3 size: 14 residues. The chain uses TRBV20-1 and TRBJ2-3; D may be TRBD2 (7 bases). This TCR was sampled from an adult who was a healthcare worker with PCR-confirmed SARS-CoV-2 infection or an uninfected control (not recorded which). The sample taken for sequencing was whole blood. CDR3 residues: CSAQSGTSTDTQYF. The CDR3 bases are TGCAGTGCACAAAGCGGGACAAGCACAGATACGCAGTATTTT.